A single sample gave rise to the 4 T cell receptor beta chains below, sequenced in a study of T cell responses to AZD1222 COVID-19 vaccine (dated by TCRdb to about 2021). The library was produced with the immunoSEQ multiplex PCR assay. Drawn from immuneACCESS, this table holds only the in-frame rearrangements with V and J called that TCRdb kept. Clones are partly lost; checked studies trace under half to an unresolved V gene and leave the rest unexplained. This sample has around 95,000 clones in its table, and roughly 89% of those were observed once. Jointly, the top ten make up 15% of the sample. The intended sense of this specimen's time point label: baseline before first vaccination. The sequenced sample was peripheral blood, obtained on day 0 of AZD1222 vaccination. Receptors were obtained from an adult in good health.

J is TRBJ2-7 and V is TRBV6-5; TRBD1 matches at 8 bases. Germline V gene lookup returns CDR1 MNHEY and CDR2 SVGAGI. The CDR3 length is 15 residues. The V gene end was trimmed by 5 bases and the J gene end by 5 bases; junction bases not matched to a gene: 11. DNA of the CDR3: TGTGCCAGCAGTCTGACAGGGGCCGATCCTCACGAGCAGTACTTC. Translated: CASSLTGADPHEQYF.

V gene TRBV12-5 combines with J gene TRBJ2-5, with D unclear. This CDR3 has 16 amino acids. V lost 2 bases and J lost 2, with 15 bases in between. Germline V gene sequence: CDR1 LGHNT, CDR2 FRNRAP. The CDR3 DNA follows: TGTGCTAGTGGTTTGACCCTTCGAGGCAGACAAGAGACCCAGTACTTC. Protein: CASGLTLRGRQETQYF.

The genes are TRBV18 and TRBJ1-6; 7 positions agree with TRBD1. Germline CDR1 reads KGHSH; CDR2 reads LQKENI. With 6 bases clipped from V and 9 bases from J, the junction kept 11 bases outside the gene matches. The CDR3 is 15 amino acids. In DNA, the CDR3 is TGTGCCAGCTCCCCCCGACAGGGAATAGGTTCACCCCTCCACTTT. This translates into CASSPRQGIGSPLHF. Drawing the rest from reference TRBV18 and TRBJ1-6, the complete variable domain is NAGVMQNPRHLVRRRGQEARLRCSPMKGHSHVYWYRQLPEEGLKFMVYLQKENIIDESGMPKERFSAEFPKEGPSILRIQQVVRGDSAAYFCASSPRQGIGSPLHFGNGTRLTVT.

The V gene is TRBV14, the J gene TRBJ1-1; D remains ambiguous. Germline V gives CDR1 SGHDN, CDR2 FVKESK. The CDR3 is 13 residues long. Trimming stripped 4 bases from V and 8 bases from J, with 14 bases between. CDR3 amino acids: CASSPRMNGEAFF. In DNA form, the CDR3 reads TGTGCCAGCAGCCCCCGTATGAATGGGGAAGCTTTCTTT.